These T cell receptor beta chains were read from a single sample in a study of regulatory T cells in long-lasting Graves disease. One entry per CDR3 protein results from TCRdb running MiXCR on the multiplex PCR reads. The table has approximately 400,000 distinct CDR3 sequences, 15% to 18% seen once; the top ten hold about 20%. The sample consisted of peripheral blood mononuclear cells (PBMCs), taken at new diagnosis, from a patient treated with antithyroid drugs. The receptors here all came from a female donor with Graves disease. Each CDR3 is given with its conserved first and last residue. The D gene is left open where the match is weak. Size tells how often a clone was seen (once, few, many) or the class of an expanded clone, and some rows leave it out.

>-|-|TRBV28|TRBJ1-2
TGTGCCAGCAGTTTATTCGGGCAGGGTAAGGACTATGGCTACACCTTC
CASSLFGQGKDYGYTF
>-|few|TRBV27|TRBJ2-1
TGTGCCAGCCAGAAGGGATTGCCGAATGAGCAGTTCTTC
CASQKGLPNEQFF
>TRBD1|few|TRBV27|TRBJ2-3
TGTGCCAGCCGGACAGGGTTCGATACGCAGTATTTT
CASRTGFDTQYF
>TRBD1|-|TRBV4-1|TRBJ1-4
TGCGCCAGCAGCCATTTGACAGGGGGGGATGAAAAACTGTCTTTT
CASSHLTGGDEKLSF
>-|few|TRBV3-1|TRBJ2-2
TGTGCCAGCAGCCAAGCGGTCGGGTTCCGCACCGGGGAGCTGTTTTTT
CASSQAVGFRTGELFF
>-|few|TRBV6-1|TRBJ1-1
TGTGCCAGCAGTTGGGACGGAGTAAACACTGAAGCTTTCTTT
CASSWDGVNTEAFF
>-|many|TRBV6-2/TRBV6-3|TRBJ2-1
TGTGCCAGCAGTTACTCGGCCGCGAACAATGAGCAGTTCTTC
CASSYSAANNEQFF
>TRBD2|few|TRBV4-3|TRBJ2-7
TGCGCCAGCAGCCAAAAGAGGGGACTAGCGGGGACCCGCAGGATGGAGCAGTACTTC
CASSQKRGLAGTRRMEQYF
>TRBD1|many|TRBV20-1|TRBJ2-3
TGCAGTGCTAGATACGACAGGGCGGATACGCAGTATTTT
CSARYDRADTQYF
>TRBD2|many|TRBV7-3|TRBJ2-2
TGTGCCAGCAGCCCGACTAGCGGGAGAGGAACCGGGGAGCTGTTTTTT
CASSPTSGRGTGELFF
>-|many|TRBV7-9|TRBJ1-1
TGCGCCAGCAGCTTGGGCGAGGGATACGACACTGAAGCTTTCTTT
CASSLGEGYDTEAFF
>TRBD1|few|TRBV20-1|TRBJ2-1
TGCAGTGCTGAACCGGGACAGCCATACAATGAGCAGTTCTTC
CSAEPGQPYNEQFF
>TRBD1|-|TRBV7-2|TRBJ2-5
TGTGCCTGCTCTGGGGACGGGACAGGGGCCCAAGAGACCCAGTACTTC
CACSGDGTGAQETQYF
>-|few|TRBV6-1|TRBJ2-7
TGTGCCAGCGGAGTAGGGCGGGCATTACGAGAGCAGTACTTC
CASGVGRALREQYF
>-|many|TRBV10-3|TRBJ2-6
TGTGCCATCAGTGAGAGCGGCAGTCGGTCTGGGGCCAACGTCCTGACTTTC
CAISESGSRSGANVLTF
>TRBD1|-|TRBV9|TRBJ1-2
TGTGCCAGCAGCGTCTCGGGACAGGGATACAACTATGGCTACACCTTC
CASSVSGQGYNYGYTF
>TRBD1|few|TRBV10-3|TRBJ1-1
TGTGCCATCAGTGACTACGACAGGGAGAACACTGAAGCTTTCTTT
CAISDYDRENTEAFF
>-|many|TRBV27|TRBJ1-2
TGTGCCAGCAGTCCCACGACAGTACTCTATGGCTACACCTTC
CASSPTTVLYGYTF
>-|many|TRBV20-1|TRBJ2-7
TGCAGTGCCCGGGTCCCGTCATCCTACGAGCAGTACTTC
CSARVPSSYEQYF
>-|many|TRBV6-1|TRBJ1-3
TGTGCCAGCCACCCGCAGGGCGGCGGAAACACCATATATTTT
CASHPQGGGNTIYF
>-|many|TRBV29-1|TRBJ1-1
TGCAGCGTTGATGAAGGGGTCGTGGATACTGAAGCTTTCTTT
CSVDEGVVDTEAFF
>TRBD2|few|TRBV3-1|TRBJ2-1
TGTGCCAGCAGCCGATACGAGCCGGGACTAGCGGGACTAACGGAGCAGTTCTTC
CASSRYEPGLAGLTEQFF
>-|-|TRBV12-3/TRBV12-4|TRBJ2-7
TGTGCCAGCAACCTTCGGAGGTCCTACGAGCAGTACTTC
CASNLRRSYEQYF
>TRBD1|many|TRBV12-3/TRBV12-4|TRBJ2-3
TGTGCCAGCACCATGGACAGGGGGGTCCACGCAGATACGCAGTATTTT
CASTMDRGVHADTQYF
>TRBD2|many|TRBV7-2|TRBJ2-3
TGTGCCAGCAGCACCTCTAGCGGCAACACAGATACGCAGTATTTT
CASSTSSGNTDTQYF
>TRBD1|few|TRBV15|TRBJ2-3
TGTGCCACCAGCAGATACAGGGGCGCCCTCACAGATACGCAGTATTTT
CATSRYRGALTDTQYF
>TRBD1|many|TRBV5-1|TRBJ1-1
TGCGCCAGCAGCCAGGACAGGATGAACACTGAAGCTTTCTTT
CASSQDRMNTEAFF
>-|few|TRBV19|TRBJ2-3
TGTGCCAGTTCCTACTTCCGCAGGGCTAGCACAGATACGCAGTATTTT
CASSYFRRASTDTQYF
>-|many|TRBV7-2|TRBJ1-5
TGTGCCAGCAGCCTAAGATGGGGCAGGGCCTTTCAGCCCCAGCATTTT
CASSLRWGRAFQPQHF
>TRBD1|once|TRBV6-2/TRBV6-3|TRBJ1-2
TGTGCCAGCAGTTCGGACAGGGGTCAGGCTGGCTACACCTTC
CASSSDRGQAGYTF
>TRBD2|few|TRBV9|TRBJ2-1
TGTGCCAGCAGCGTAGGTGCCAGCGGGATGGGCAATGAGCAGTTCTTC
CASSVGASGMGNEQFF
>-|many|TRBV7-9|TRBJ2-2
TGTGCCAGCAGCTCGATCACCGGGGAGCTGTTTTTT
CASSSITGELFF
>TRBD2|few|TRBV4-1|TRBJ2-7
TGCGCCAGCAGCCAAGATGAGGGAGGGGTTACCGAGCAGTACTTC
CASSQDEGGVTEQYF
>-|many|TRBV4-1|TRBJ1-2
TGTGCCAGCAGTCAGGGGTATGGCTACACCTTC
CASSQGYGYTF
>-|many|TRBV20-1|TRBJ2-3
TGCAGTGCCCCCCGTGGGGCAAGAGATACGCAGTATTTT
CSAPRGARDTQYF
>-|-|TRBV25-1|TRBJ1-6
TGTGCCAGCAGTCAGCCTGGCGGCTTCTCACCCCTCCACTTT
CASSQPGGFSPLHF
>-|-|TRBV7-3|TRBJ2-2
TGTGCCAGCAGCTTAGAGTTAGGGAACACCGGGGAGCTGTTTTTT
CASSLELGNTGELFF
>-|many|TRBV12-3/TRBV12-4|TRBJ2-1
TGTGCCAGCAGCGAAACCTACAATGAGCAGTTCTTC
CASSETYNEQFF
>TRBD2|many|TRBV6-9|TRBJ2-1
TGTGCCAGCAGTTACTTCCCGGGGGGTGAGCAGTTCTTC
CASSYFPGGEQFF
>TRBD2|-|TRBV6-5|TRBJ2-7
TGTGCCAGCAGTTACTCTCCAAAAGCGGGAGTTGTCGAGCAGTACTTC
CASSYSPKAGVVEQYF
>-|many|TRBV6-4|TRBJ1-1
TGTGCCAGCAGTGACCCGCCGGGCAGAGAGAACACTGAAGCTTTCTTT
CASSDPPGRENTEAFF
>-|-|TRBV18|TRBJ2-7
TGTGCCAGCTCATTCGCGGGGAGCGTTAGCTCCTACGAGCAGTACTTC
CASSFAGSVSSYEQYF
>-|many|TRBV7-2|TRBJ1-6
TGTGCCAGCAGCCCGCCCGGGGCTTATAATTCACCCCTCCACTTT
CASSPPGAYNSPLHF
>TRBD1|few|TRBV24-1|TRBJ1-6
TGTGCCACCAGTGGGCAGGGGGACTATAATTCACCCCTCCACTTT
CATSGQGDYNSPLHF
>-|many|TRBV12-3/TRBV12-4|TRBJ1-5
TGTGCCAGCACCCCAGAGGGGAGCAATCAGCCCCAGCATTTT
CASTPEGSNQPQHF
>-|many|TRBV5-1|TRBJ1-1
TGCGCCAGCAGCTTGGCACACCAGAAAACTGAAGCTTTCTTT
CASSLAHQKTEAFF
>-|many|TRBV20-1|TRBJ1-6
TGCAGTGCACCCGTGAGTGGAGGGCAAGTTGGGTCACCCCTCCACTTT
CSAPVSGGQVGSPLHF
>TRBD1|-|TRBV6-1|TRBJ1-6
TGTGCCAGCAGTCCAAAGCAGGGGGCCTATAATTCACCCCTCCACTTT
CASSPKQGAYNSPLHF
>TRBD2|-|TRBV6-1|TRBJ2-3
TGTGCCAGCAGTGAAGGGCTACGCGGGGGGGCAGATACGCAGTATTTT
CASSEGLRGGADTQYF
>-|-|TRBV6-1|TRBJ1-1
TGTGCCAGCAGTGATCTAGGGGCTGGCACTGAAGCTTTCTTT
CASSDLGAGTEAFF
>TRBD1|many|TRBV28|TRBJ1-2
TGTGCCAGCCTTCCTACGACAGGGCATGGCTACACCTTC
CASLPTTGHGYTF
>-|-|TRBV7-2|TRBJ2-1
TGTGCCAGCAGCCCAAGTGGGGGCGCCGCCTACAATGAGCAGTTCTTC
CASSPSGGAAYNEQFF
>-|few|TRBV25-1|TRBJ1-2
TGTGCCAGCAGGAGAGGGGATTATGGCTACACCTTC
CASRRGDYGYTF
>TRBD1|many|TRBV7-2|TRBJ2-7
TGTGCCAGCAGCTTCGAGGGGACAGGAACCTACGAGCAGTACTTC
CASSFEGTGTYEQYF
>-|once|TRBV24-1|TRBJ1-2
TGTGCCACCAGTGATTCATCAGGGGCTTATGGCTACACCTTC
CATSDSSGAYGYTF